The 18 T cell receptor beta chains below were found in one sample sequenced in a study of PD-L1 blockade in urothelial cancer. Method: immunoSEQ multiplex PCR; TCRdb's copy keeps in-frame clones and lacks some. The repertoire holds fewer than 60,000 clones, with 85% as singletons. The time point here: pretreatment peripheral blood. Sequencing used PBMCs, obtained around atezolizumab (anti-PD-L1) treatment. These receptors were collected from a man between 65 and 80 years old with urothelial cancer.

The chain carries TRBV7-3 and TRBJ2-3; weak D call: TRBD2 (5 bases). V was shortened by 4 bases and J by 0 bases, with 11 bases between the two germline ends. The CDR3 contains 15 residues. The germline V gene has CDR1 SGHTA and CDR2 FQGTGA. The CDR3 reads CASSSGDSSTDTQYF. Written as DNA, the CDR3 is TGTGCCAGCAGCTCCGGGGATTCTAGCACAGATACGCAGTATTTT.

This rearrangement joins TRBV19 to TRBJ2-5, with D perhaps TRBD1 (6 bases). Germline loops: CDR1 LNHDA, CDR2 SQIVND (reference sequence). The CDR3 covers 11 residues. V lost 7 bases to trimming and J lost 4 bases, with 7 bases between them. This chain's CDR3 is CASKQGETQYF. The CDR3 DNA is TGTGCCAGTAAACAGGGAGAGACCCAGTACTTC.

This clone was observed once. The chain is built from TRBV12-5 and TRBJ2-1; TRBD2 is a possible D gene (6 bases). This CDR3 comprises 19 residues. CDR1 is LGHNT and CDR2 is FRNRAP in the germline V gene. The V end was cut by 5 bases, the J end by 3 bases, with 26 bases between. This chain's CDR3 is CASGPQVGQLAGYYNEQFF. In DNA form, the CDR3 reads TGTGCTAGTGGTCCACAGGTTGGGCAACTAGCAGGTTACTACAATGAGCAGTTCTTC.

V usage is TRBV27 and J usage is TRBJ1-5, with a possible D match to TRBD1 (5 bases). The CDR3 has 14 residues. Trimming cost V 6 bases and J 7 bases, with 16 bases left between them. CDR1 and CDR2 from the germline V gene are MNHEY and SMNVEV (reference sequence). As DNA, the CDR3 is TGTGCCAGCAGACCCCAGCGGGGGGACCAGCCCCAGCATTTT. Translated: CASRPQRGDQPQHF.

The chain has TRBV5-5 and TRBJ2-7, with D hard to call. CDR1 is SGHKS and CDR2 is YYEKEE in the germline V gene (reference sequence). The CDR3 length is 13 residues. V was trimmed by 0 bases and J by 0 bases, leaving 4 bases between them. CDR3 sequence reads: CASSLDTSYEQYF. The CDR3 bases are TGTGCCAGCAGCTTGGACACCTCCTACGAGCAGTACTTC.

CDR3 residues: CASSTLRGGLSGNTIYF. CDR3 bases: TGTGCCAGCAGCACCCTGCGTGGGGGCCTTTCTGGAAACACCATATATTTT. This rearrangement joins TRBV7-9 to TRBJ1-3; a possible D gene is TRBD1 (6 bases). Per germline, CDR1 SEHNR and CDR2 FQNEAQ (reference sequence). Trimming took off 5 bases at V and 1 base at J, with 18 bases between the two ends. The CDR3 extends over 17 amino acids.

This rearrangement joins TRBV23-1 to TRBJ2-5; no clear D. Being an ORF, TRBV23-1 has a function that is uncertain. Deletions cut 8 bases from V and 7 bases from J, with 14 bases between. This CDR3 spans 12 amino acids. The CDR3 reads CASLDREVTQYF. The CDR3 nucleotides are TGCGCCAGCCTAGACCGAGAGGTGACCCAGTACTTC.

The V call is TRBV5-4, the J call TRBJ2-1; a weak D match, TRBD2 (6 bases). V was trimmed by 0 bases and J by 2 bases, leaving 9 bases between them. CDR3 length: 15 amino acids. In germline, CDR1 is SGHNT, CDR2 YYREEE (reference sequence). CDR3 nucleotides: TGTGCCAGCAGCTTGGGTAGCGGAGCCTACAATGAGCAGTTCTTC. As protein: CASSLGSGAYNEQFF.

The chain employs TRBV4-1 and TRBJ2-7; the match to TRBD1 covers 7 bases. The V segment lost 1 base and the J segment 9 bases; nucleotides outside the gene matches: 15. Germline CDR1 MGHRA, CDR2 YSYEKL. The CDR3 has 16 amino acids. The DNA for the CDR3 is TGCGCCAGCAGCCAAGGCGACAGGGCCCCTACTACGAGGCAGTACTTC. It yields the protein CASSQGDRAPTTRQYF.

The chain couples TRBV7-9 to TRBJ2-1; 9 bases match TRBD2. Trimming removed 5 bases from V and 5 bases from J; junction bases left unmatched: 13. This CDR3 spans 17 amino acids. Germline lookup yields CDR1 SEHNR and CDR2 FQNEAQ (reference sequence). CDR3: CASSGGAGGRGDNEQFF. CDR3 DNA sequence: TGTGCCAGCAGCGGGGGGGCTGGCGGGAGGGGGGACAATGAGCAGTTCTTC.

The J gene is TRBJ2-1, the V gene TRBV7-9, with 9 positions matching TRBD1. CDR1 and CDR2 (germline): SEHNR, FQNEAQ (reference sequence). This CDR3 contains 16 residues. Unmatched junction bases numbered 9, after V lost 1 base and J lost 8 bases. CDR3 DNA: TGTGCCAGCAGCTTAGATGGGACAGGGATATACGATGAGCAGTTCTTC. This sequence encodes CASSLDGTGIYDEQFF.

This chain joins TRBV11-2 and TRBJ2-1; no definite D call. The germline V gene has CDR1 SGHAT and CDR2 FQNNGV. The CDR3 has 15 amino acids. The V and J ends lost 2 bases and 0 bases respectively, with 8 bases between them. CDR3 DNA: TGTGCCAGCAGCTTACAAAAGAGCTCCTACAATGAGCAGTTCTTC. Its translation: CASSLQKSSYNEQFF.

The V gene is TRBV27, the J gene TRBJ2-7, with D maybe TRBD1 (6 bases). The CDR3 is 15 amino acids. Per the germline V gene, CDR1 is MNHEY and CDR2 is SMNVEV (reference sequence). Trimming cost V 6 bases and J 0 bases, with 15 bases left between them. The CDR3 DNA reads TGTGCCAGCAGAACTACAGGACAGCGCTCCTACGAGCAGTACTTC. Residues: CASRTTGQRSYEQYF.

The rearrangement links TRBV19 to TRBJ1-3, with TRBD1 matching 7 bases. The germline V gene encodes CDR1 LNHDA and CDR2 SQIVND (reference sequence). V dropped 6 bases and J dropped 0; count of bases not matched to a gene: 8. The CDR3 sequence is 16 residues long. This chain's CDR3 is CASSNRQGLSGNTIYF. CDR3 bases: TGTGCCAGTAGCAATCGACAGGGCCTCTCTGGAAACACCATATATTTT.

The table lists this clone with a few counts. V and J are TRBV5-1 and TRBJ2-1; TRBD2 matches 7 bases. Germline CDR1 SGHRS, CDR2 YFSETQ. J was trimmed by 3 bases and V by 3 bases; bases with no gene match: 9. CDR3 length: 16 amino acids. CDR3 region: CASSSVPQRGYNEQFF. The CDR3 nucleotides read TGCGCCAGCAGCTCTGTCCCCCAGCGGGGCTACAATGAGCAGTTCTTC.

V is TRBV7-2 and J is TRBJ2-1; 8 bases agree with TRBD2. Looked up from germline, CDR1 is SGHTA and CDR2 is FQGNSA. The trim removed 3 bases at V and 7 bases at J, leaving 8 bases unmatched. The CDR3 runs 15 residues. The CDR3, as DNA: TGTGCCAGCAGCTTTGGGAGCGGGAGTAGGAATGAGCAGTTCTTC. It is translated as CASSFGSGSRNEQFF.

The V call is TRBV5-1, the J call TRBJ1-2, with D possibly TRBD1 on 5 matching bases. V lost 2 bases and J lost 3, with 8 bases in between. The CDR3 spans 13 residues. Per germline, CDR1 SGHRS and CDR2 YFSETQ. This CDR3 is CASSFGRDYGYTF. Written as DNA, the CDR3 is TGCGCCAGCAGCTTCGGCAGGGACTATGGCTACACCTTC.

The chain couples TRBV10-2 to TRBJ2-1, with 7 positions matching TRBD1. The V and J ends lost 0 bases and 9 bases, in that order; junction bases with no gene match: 2. The CDR3 covers 13 residues. Germline V gene data show CDR1 as WSHSY and CDR2 as SAAADI. CDR3 DNA: TGCGCCAGCAGTGAGTCGAACAGGGGTGAGCAGTTCTTC. This sequence encodes CASSESNRGEQFF.